The 31 T cell receptor beta chains given below trace back to one sample, sequenced in a study of blood T cell repertoires in COVID-19. Sequenced by immunoSEQ multiplex PCR; TCRdb stores in-frame clones only, minus some. Of 200,000 to 250,000 clones detected, 86% appear once; the ten largest clones hold 12%. Sequenced material: peripheral blood. The origin of the receptors is a man older than 75 with acute or convalescent COVID-19.

Points on this clone: The sample carries other DNA sequences with the same CDR3. This chain links TRBV15 with TRBJ2-1; 9 bases align to TRBD1. Germline CDR1 and CDR2: LNHNV and YYDKDF (reference sequence). The CDR3 sequence is 15 residues long. Unmatched junction bases numbered 0, after V lost 0 bases and J lost 3 bases. In DNA, the CDR3 is TGTGCCACCAGCAGAGAGGGACAGGGCTACAATGAGCAGTTCTTC. Translating gives CATSREGQGYNEQFF.

The J gene is TRBJ1-5, the V gene TRBV5-1; D ambiguous. The CDR3 consists of 13 residues. Trimming took 0 bases from V and 7 from J, leaving 8 bases between them. Germline V gene sequence: CDR1 SGHRS, CDR2 YFSETQ. CDR3: CASSLGPEQPQHF. CDR3 nucleotides: TGCGCCAGCAGCTTGGGCCCGGAGCAGCCCCAGCATTTT. Based on the CDR3 plus reference TRBV5-1 and TRBJ1-5, the full variable domain is KAGVTQTPRYLIKTRGQQVTLSCSPISGHRSVSWYQQTPGQGLQFLFEYFSETQRNKGNFPGRFSGRQFSNSRSEMNVSTLELGDSALYLCASSLGPEQPQHFGDGTRLSIL.

V is TRBV5-1 and J is TRBJ2-3, with a possible D match to TRBD1 (5 bases). Germline V gene sequence: CDR1 SGHRS, CDR2 YFSETQ. The V end was cut by 1 base, the J end by 0 bases, with 9 bases between. The CDR3 loop spans 15 amino acids. The CDR3 sequence: CASSLRQTSTDTQYF. CDR3 nucleotides: TGCGCCAGCAGCTTGCGACAGACTAGCACAGATACGCAGTATTTT. Full variable domain (missing parts from reference TRBV5-1 and TRBJ2-3): KAGVTQTPRYLIKTRGQQVTLSCSPISGHRSVSWYQQTPGQGLQFLFEYFSETQRNKGNFPGRFSGRQFSNSRSEMNVSTLELGDSALYLCASSLRQTSTDTQYFGPGTRLTVL.

The J gene is TRBJ1-6, the V gene TRBV11-2; D possibly corresponds to TRBD1 (5 bases). The CDR3 totals 16 residues. Trimming stripped 1 base from V and 10 bases from J, with 17 bases between. Germline assignment: CDR1 SGHAT and CDR2 FQNNGV. CDR3 sequence (DNA): TGTGCCAGCAGCTTAGGGCGCGGGGGAGTTGGATCACCCCTCCACTTT. As protein: CASSLGRGGVGSPLHF.

J is TRBJ1-5 and V is TRBV28, with 12 bases aligning to TRBD1. The CDR3 runs to 16 residues. Trimming at V came to 8 bases and at J to 1 base, leaving 6 bases not matched to a gene. Germline CDR1 is MDHEN and CDR2 is SYDVKM. The CDR3 loop reads CASGGQGAWSNQPQHF. The CDR3 DNA sequence: TGTGCCAGCGGGGGACAGGGGGCATGGAGCAATCAGCCCCAGCATTTT.

V gene TRBV28 combines with J gene TRBJ1-1, with 7 bases aligning to TRBD1. The CDR3 consists of 13 residues. CDR1 MDHEN and CDR2 SYDVKM come from the germline V gene. V dropped 10 bases and J dropped 1; count of bases not matched to a gene: 6. The CDR3 is CAILGTANTEAFF. As DNA, the CDR3 is TGTGCCATTCTTGGGACAGCGAACACTGAAGCTTTCTTT.

For the CDR3, the DNA is TGTGCCACCAGTGATCCAGACAGGGCTCCTGAAGCTTTCTTT. It codes for CATSDPDRAPEAFF. The chain uses TRBV24-1 and TRBJ1-1; 7 nucleotides match TRBD1. With V trimmed by 3 bases and J by 6 bases, 6 bases remained unmatched. This CDR3 has 14 amino acids. The germline CDR1 and CDR2 sequences are KGHDR and SFDVKD.

The chain couples TRBV28 to TRBJ2-4, with 10 bases identical to TRBD1. The V gene end was trimmed by 5 bases and the J gene end by 0 bases; junction bases not matched to a gene: 10. The germline V gene has CDR1 MDHEN and CDR2 SYDVKM. The length of the CDR3 is 18 residues. The CDR3 region is CASSRDRGTYLAKNIQYF. CDR3 coding DNA: TGTGCCAGCAGTAGGGACAGGGGTACTTACCTAGCCAAAAACATTCAGTACTTC.

The CDR3 DNA is TGTGCCAGCAGCGTAGAAGGACTAGCAAACGAGCAGTACTTC. This encodes CASSVEGLANEQYF. The gene calls are TRBV9 and TRBJ2-7; 8 nucleotides match TRBD2. Germline CDR1 SGDLS, CDR2 YYNGEE. With V trimmed by 0 bases and J by 5 bases, 4 bases remained unmatched. This CDR3 is 14 amino acids long.

CDR3 sequence (DNA): TGTGCCAGCAGCTCGAACGGGGCGGGGGGAAGCAATCAGCCCCAGCATTTT. This codes for CASSSNGAGGSNQPQHF. This chain links TRBV11-2 with TRBJ1-5; tentative D call: TRBD1 (5 bases). Germline V gene lookup returns CDR1 SGHAT and CDR2 FQNNGV. The CDR3 totals 17 residues. V dropped 4 bases and J dropped 1 base, with 17 bases sitting between them.

The genes are TRBV18 and TRBJ1-1; D is unclear. The CDR3 is made up of 15 amino acids. Trimming left V 1 base short and J 3 bases short, with 12 bases between. Per the germline V gene, CDR1 is KGHSH and CDR2 is LQKENI. CDR3 nucleotides: TGTGCCAGCTCACCACTTAGGACTCGGGACACTGAAGCTTTCTTT. This codes for CASSPLRTRDTEAFF.

The chain links TRBV7-9 to TRBJ1-5; 7 bases fit TRBD1. V shed 5 bases, J shed 0 bases, and the junction held 4 bases outside the gene matches. The CDR3 contains 15 residues. From germline, CDR1 is SEHNR and CDR2 FQNEAQ (reference sequence). CDR3 amino acids: CASSAGTASNQPQHF. The CDR3 coding sequence is TGTGCCAGCAGCGCGGGGACAGCTAGCAATCAGCCCCAGCATTTT.

This sequence joins TRBV18 and TRBJ2-3, with 7 bases identical to TRBD2. The V gene end was trimmed by 2 bases and the J gene end by 1 base; junction bases not matched to a gene: 6. Germline V gene sequence: CDR1 KGHSH, CDR2 LQKENI. The CDR3 has 16 residues. The CDR3 loop reads CASSPIPGGRTDTQYF. The CDR3 DNA reads TGTGCCAGCTCACCAATTCCGGGGGGACGCACAGATACGCAGTATTTT.

This rearrangement joins TRBV28 to TRBJ1-6, with no clear D. V dropped 5 bases and J dropped 6 bases, with 14 bases sitting between them. The V gene's germline CDR1 is MDHEN and CDR2 SYDVKM. The CDR3 totals 15 residues. This CDR3 is CASSPRNEVNSPLHF. CDR3 coding DNA: TGTGCCAGCAGTCCCCGGAATGAGGTTAATTCACCCCTCCACTTT.

The genes are TRBV4-2 and TRBJ1-2; D is unresolved. CDR3 length: 16 amino acids. Germline CDR1 LGHNA, CDR2 YNFKEQ. Between the trimmed V and J ends, which lost 1 base and 1 base, there was a span of 13 bases. Here the CDR3 reads CASSQVGTNLNYGYTF. DNA of the CDR3: TGTGCCAGCAGCCAAGTGGGCACGAACCTTAACTATGGCTACACCTTC.

This clone showed up just once. The J gene is TRBJ1-5, the V gene TRBV3-1 (or the pseudogene TRBV3-2); no reliable D call. The CDR3 consists of 15 residues. V was pared by 4 bases and J by 1 base, with 11 bases between. Germline V gene lookup returns CDR1 LGHDT and CDR2 YNNKEL (reference sequence). CDR3 in DNA: TGTGCCAGCAGCCTCGGGAGGGTGAGCAATCAGCCCCAGCATTTT. Translating it yields CASSLGRVSNQPQHF.

The V call is TRBV28, the J call TRBJ1-2; D gene uncertain. CDR3 length equals 15 residues. Germline CDR1 reads MDHEN; CDR2 reads SYDVKM. With 10 bases removed from V and 4 bases from J, the gap between germline ends came to 22 bases. CDR3 sequence reads: CATSYPPRGLYGYTF. The CDR3 nucleotides read TGTGCCACTTCCTACCCCCCCCGCGGGCTCTATGGCTACACCTTC.

The chain recombines TRBV28 with TRBJ1-1, with 8 bases identical to TRBD1. Per the germline V gene, CDR1 is MDHEN and CDR2 is SYDVKM. The CDR3 has 14 residues. V trimming: 4 bases; J trimming: 8 bases; junction bases outside the gene matches: 9. The CDR3 DNA follows: TGTGCCAGCAGTTCGGCAGGGGGCCCCGCGGAAGCTTTCTTT. It yields the protein CASSSAGGPAEAFF.

The chain is built from TRBV28 and TRBJ1-6; a possible D gene is TRBD1 (5 bases). Germline V CDR1 and CDR2: MDHEN, SYDVKM. This CDR3 is 14 amino acids long. The V gene lost 7 bases and the J gene lost 6 bases, with 13 bases spanning the gap. CDR3 sequence (DNA): TGTGCCAGCATCCCTGGGGGGGGTAATTCACCCCTCCACTTT. It yields the protein CASIPGGGNSPLHF.

This rearrangement joins TRBV10-3 to TRBJ2-7; TRBD2 aligns across 7 bases. The CDR3 covers 14 residues. Germline CDR1 is ENHRY and CDR2 is SYGVKD. V lost 6 bases, J lost 3 bases, and 8 bases stayed unmatched. Written as DNA, the CDR3 is TGTGCCATCAGGGGGGGGACCGAGATCTACGAGCAGTACTTC. Amino acids: CAIRGGTEIYEQYF.

This chain joins TRBV28 and TRBJ1-2; D call uncertain. The V end was cut by 5 bases, the J end by 4 bases, with 8 bases between. In germline, CDR1 is MDHEN, CDR2 SYDVKM. This CDR3 has 12 residues. The CDR3, as DNA: TGTGCCAGCAGTCGGCGGGGCTATGGCTACACCTTC. It yields the protein CASSRRGYGYTF.

The gene calls are TRBV3-1 (or the pseudogene TRBV3-2) and TRBJ2-2; 7 bases agree with TRBD1. The CDR3 runs to 16 residues. CDR1 and CDR2 from the germline V gene are LGHDT and YNNKEL (reference sequence). Germline trimming cut 1 base from V and 1 base from J; bases unmatched to any gene: 3. DNA of the CDR3: TGTGCCAGCAGCCAAGGCCGGACAGGGAACACCGGGGAGCTGTTTTTT. Residues: CASSQGRTGNTGELFF.

The gene calls are TRBV5-1 and TRBJ1-2; D perhaps matches TRBD1 (5 bases). With 0 bases removed from V and 7 bases from J, the gap between germline ends came to 10 bases. Germline V gene data show CDR1 as SGHRS and CDR2 as YFSETQ. This CDR3 is 13 amino acids long. CDR3 protein: CASSLEGAGGYTF. Here the CDR3 DNA reads TGCGCCAGCAGCTTGGAAGGGGCTGGTGGCTACACCTTC. The variable domain in full, completed from reference TRBV5-1 and TRBJ1-2, reads KAGVTQTPRYLIKTRGQQVTLSCSPISGHRSVSWYQQTPGQGLQFLFEYFSETQRNKGNFPGRFSGRQFSNSRSEMNVSTLELGDSALYLCASSLEGAGGYTFGSGTRLTVV.

The chain links TRBV28 to TRBJ2-2; possibly TRBD1 for D (6 bases). CDR1 is MDHEN, CDR2 SYDVKM, per germline. The CDR3 spans 14 residues. The V end lost 8 bases, the J end lost 2 bases, and 12 bases lay between the germline ends. The CDR3 region has the DNA TGTGCCAGCCGGACAGAGGAAAACACCGGGGAGCTGTTTTTT. It specifies CASRTEENTGELFF.

This clone appeared once. V is TRBV28 and J is TRBJ2-1; 9 nucleotides align to TRBD1. The germline V gene has CDR1 MDHEN and CDR2 SYDVKM. Trimming cost V 3 bases and J 3 bases; bases outside gene matches: 3. CDR3 size: 15 residues. The CDR3 region is CASSLGGQGYNEQFF. The DNA of the CDR3 is TGTGCCAGCAGTTTGGGGGGACAGGGCTACAATGAGCAGTTCTTC. The full variable domain, its missing parts supplied by reference TRBV28 and TRBJ2-1, is DVKVTQSSRYLVKRTGEKVFLECVQDMDHENMFWYRQDPGLGLRLIYFSYDVKMKEKGDIPEGYSVSREKKERFSLILESASTNQTSMYLCASSLGGQGYNEQFFGPGTRLTVL.

The count of this clone is one. The gene calls are TRBV6-6 and TRBJ2-2, with TRBD1 matching 10 bases. CDR3 size: 17 residues. After removal of 5 bases from V and 2 bases from J, the junction contained 8 bases not matched to a gene. The germline V gene encodes CDR1 MNHNY and CDR2 SVGAGI (reference sequence). CDR3 loop: CASSRTGQGLNTGELFF. CDR3 nucleotide sequence: TGTGCCAGCAGTCGTACGGGACAGGGGCTTAACACCGGGGAGCTGTTTTTT.

The CDR3 DNA reads TGTGCCAGCAGCGTGTACGACAGGACCCTCTCTGGAAACACCATATATTTT. Translated, it gives CASSVYDRTLSGNTIYF. V gene TRBV9 combines with J gene TRBJ1-3, with TRBD1 as a possible D gene (6 bases). Germline CDR1 reads SGDLS; CDR2 reads YYNGEE. The CDR3 totals 17 residues. V lost 2 bases and J 0 bases, leaving 15 bases between the germline ends.

The chain recombines TRBV19 with TRBJ2-1; 7 nucleotides line up with TRBD1. The CDR3 spans 15 residues. The V and J ends lost 8 bases and 3 bases, in that order; junction bases with no gene match: 10. Germline CDR1 is LNHDA and CDR2 is SQIVND (reference sequence). The CDR3 nucleotides are TGTGCCAGTTCCCGACAGGGAAACGTCTACAATGAGCAGTTCTTC. Protein product: CASSRQGNVYNEQFF. Combining the CDR3 with reference TRBV19 and TRBJ2-1 gives the whole variable domain DGGITQSPKYLFRKEGQNVTLSCEQNLNHDAMYWYRQDPGQGLRLIYYSQIVNDFQKGDIAEGYSVSREKKESFPLTVTSAQKNPTAFYLCASSRQGNVYNEQFFGPGTRLTVL.

The chain carries TRBV28 and TRBJ1-5; D ambiguous. Germline CDR1 and CDR2: MDHEN and SYDVKM. Trimming left V 2 bases short and J 6 bases short, with 14 bases between. The length of the CDR3 is 15 residues. The CDR3 DNA follows: TGTGCCAGCAGTTTAAGGTTGACACCGGTTCAGCCCCAGCATTTT. Its translation is CASSLRLTPVQPQHF.

This chain links TRBV14 with TRBJ1-5; perhaps TRBD1 as D (6 bases). V lost 2 bases to trimming and J lost 3 bases, with 11 bases between them. Germline CDR1 is SGHDN and CDR2 is FVKESK. CDR3 length: 15 amino acids. CDR3 in DNA: TGTGCCAGCAGCCAAACCGGGACACACAATCAGCCCCAGCATTTT. It translates to CASSQTGTHNQPQHF.

By proportion, this clone is large. The V gene is TRBV5-1, the J gene TRBJ2-1; TRBD2 matches 11 bases. V trimming: 0 bases; J trimming: 6 bases; junction bases outside the gene matches: 8. Germline V gives CDR1 SGHRS, CDR2 YFSETQ. The length of the CDR3 is 17 residues. The CDR3 DNA reads as TGCGCCAGCAGCTTGGCCCCGCTAGCGGGAGGCTTCAATGAGCAGTTCTTC. Protein product: CASSLAPLAGGFNEQFF.